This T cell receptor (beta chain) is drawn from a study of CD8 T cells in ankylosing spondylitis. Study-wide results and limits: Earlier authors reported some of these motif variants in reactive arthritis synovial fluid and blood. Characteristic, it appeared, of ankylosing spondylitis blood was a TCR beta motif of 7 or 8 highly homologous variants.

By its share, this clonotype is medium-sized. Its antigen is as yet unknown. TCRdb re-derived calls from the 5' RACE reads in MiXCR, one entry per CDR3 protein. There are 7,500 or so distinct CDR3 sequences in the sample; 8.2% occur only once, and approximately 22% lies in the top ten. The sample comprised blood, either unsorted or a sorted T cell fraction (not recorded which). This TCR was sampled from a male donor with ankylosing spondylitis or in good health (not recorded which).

In DNA, the CDR3 is TGTGCCAGCAGCGTAGGTGGACAGGCTAATGAAAAACTGTTTTTT. Amino acid sequence: CASSVGGQANEKLFF. The chain employs TRBV9 and TRBJ1-4, with 7 bases lining up with TRBD1. CDR1 and CDR2 (germline): SGDLS, YYNGEE. This CDR3 is 15 amino acids long. V shed 0 bases and J 3 bases; nucleotides not matched to a gene: 2.